The clone carrying this T cell receptor beta chain was detected once. Its target is unknown. The PCR made use of 60 Vbeta and 13 Jbeta primers. Profiled with immunoSEQ multiplex PCR; TCRdb holds only in-frame clones, not every one. Here the sample spans under 150,000 clones, 75% to 85% being singletons. CDR3 length: 13 residues. Trimming pared 8 bases from V and 6 bases from J, leaving 14 bases between. CDR1 is MNHNS, CDR2 SASEGT, per germline. This specimen comes from a study of cytomegalovirus exposure and HLA in healthy donors. Looking at the study overall: Within the Caucasian-associated ancestry cluster were around 80% of the roughly 360 genotyped donors.

Study-wide findings and caveats: Many donors shared some public TCRs, even though most TCR sequences were rare. Published work reported that the classifier diagnosed cytomegalovirus status with high specificity and sensitivity. As was reported, the HLA-A and HLA-B alleles of most subjects were accurately predicted from TCR beta sequences.

The origin of this receptor is a man aged 50 or older in good health and CMV-seronegative. The J gene is TRBJ2-1, the V gene TRBV6-1, with TRBD1 as a possible D gene (6 bases). The sample consisted of PBMCs. CDR3 DNA: TGTGCCAGCTGGACAGTCACGAGCAATGAGCAGTTCTTC. Translated, it gives CASWTVTSNEQFF.